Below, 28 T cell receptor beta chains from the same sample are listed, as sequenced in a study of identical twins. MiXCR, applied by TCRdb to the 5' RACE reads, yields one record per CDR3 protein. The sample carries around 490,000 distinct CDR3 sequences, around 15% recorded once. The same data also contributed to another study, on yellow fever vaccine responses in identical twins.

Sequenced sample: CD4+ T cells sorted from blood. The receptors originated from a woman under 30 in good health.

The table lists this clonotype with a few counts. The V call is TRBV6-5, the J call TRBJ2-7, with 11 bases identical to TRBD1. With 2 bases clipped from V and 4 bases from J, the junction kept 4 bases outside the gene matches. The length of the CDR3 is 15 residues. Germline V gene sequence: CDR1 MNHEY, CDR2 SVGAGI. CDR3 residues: CASSYRDRGAYEQYF. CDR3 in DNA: TGTGCCAGCAGTTACCGGGACAGGGGGGCGTACGAGCAGTACTTC.

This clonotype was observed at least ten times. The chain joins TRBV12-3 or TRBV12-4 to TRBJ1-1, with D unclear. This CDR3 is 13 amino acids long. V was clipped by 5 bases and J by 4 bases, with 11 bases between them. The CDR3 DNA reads TGTGCCAGCAGTCTTCAGGAGGGCACTGAAGCTTTCTTT. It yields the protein CASSLQEGTEAFF.

CDR3 amino acids: CASAYVGETQYF. CDR3 coding DNA: TGTGCCTCCGCCTACGTAGGGGAGACCCAGTACTTC. The chain has TRBV30 and TRBJ2-5, with D unresolved. The V end was cut by 7 bases, the J end by 5 bases, with 14 bases between. Germline CDR1 and CDR2: GTSNPN and SVGIG (reference sequence). This CDR3 has 12 residues.

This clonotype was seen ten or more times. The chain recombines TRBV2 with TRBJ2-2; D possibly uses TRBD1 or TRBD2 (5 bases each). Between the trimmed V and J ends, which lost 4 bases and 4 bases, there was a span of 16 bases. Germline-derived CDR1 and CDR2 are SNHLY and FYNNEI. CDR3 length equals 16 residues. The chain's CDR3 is CASSAGQGAATGELFF. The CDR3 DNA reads TGTGCCAGCAGTGCCGGCCAGGGAGCCGCCACCGGGGAGCTGTTTTTT.

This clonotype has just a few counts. CDR3 DNA sequence: TGCACTAGCGGGGGGACCGCCCTCACGTACCCCTACGAGCAGTACTTC. This translates into CTSGGTALTYPYEQYF. The rearrangement links TRBV10-2 to TRBJ2-7, with TRBD2 identical over 12 bases. Germline values: CDR1 WSHSY, CDR2 SAAADI. This CDR3 comprises 16 residues.

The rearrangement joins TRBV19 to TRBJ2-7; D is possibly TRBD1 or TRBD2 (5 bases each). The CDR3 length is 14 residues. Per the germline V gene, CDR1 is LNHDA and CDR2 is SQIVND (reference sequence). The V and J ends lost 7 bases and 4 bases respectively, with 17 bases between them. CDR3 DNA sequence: TGTGCCAGTACCCCCGGGACCGCCGTTTACGAGCAGTACTTC. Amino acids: CASTPGTAVYEQYF.

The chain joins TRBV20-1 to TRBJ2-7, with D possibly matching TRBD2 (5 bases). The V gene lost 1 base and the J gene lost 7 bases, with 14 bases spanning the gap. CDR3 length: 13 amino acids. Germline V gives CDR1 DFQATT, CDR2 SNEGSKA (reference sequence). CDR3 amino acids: CSARVRDPGEQYF. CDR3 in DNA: TGCAGTGCTAGAGTGAGGGATCCGGGGGAGCAGTACTTC.

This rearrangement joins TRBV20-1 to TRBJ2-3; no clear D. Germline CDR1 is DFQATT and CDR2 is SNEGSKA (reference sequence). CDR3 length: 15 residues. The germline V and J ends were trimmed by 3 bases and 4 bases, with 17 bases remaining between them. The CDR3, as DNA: TGCAGTGCTAGTGCCCAGGCCCTGATTTCAGATACGCAGTATTTT. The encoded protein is CSASAQALISDTQYF.

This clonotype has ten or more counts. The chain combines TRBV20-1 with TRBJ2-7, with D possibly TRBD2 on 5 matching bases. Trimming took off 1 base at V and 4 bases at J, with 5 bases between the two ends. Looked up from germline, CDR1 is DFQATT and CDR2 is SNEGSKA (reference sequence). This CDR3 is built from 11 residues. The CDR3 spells CSARGGYEQYF. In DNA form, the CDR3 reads TGCAGTGCTAGAGGAGGGTACGAGCAGTACTTC.

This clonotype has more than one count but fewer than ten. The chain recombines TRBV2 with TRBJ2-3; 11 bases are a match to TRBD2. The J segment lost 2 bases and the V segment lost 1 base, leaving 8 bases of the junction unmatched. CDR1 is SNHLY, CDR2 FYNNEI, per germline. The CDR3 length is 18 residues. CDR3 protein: CASSEVVASGGPTDTQYF. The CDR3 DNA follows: TGTGCCAGCAGTGAAGTTGTGGCTAGCGGGGGGCCCACAGATACGCAGTATTTT. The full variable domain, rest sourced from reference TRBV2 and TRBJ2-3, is EPEVTQTPSHQVTQMGQEVILRCVPISNHLYFYWYRQILGQKVEFLVSFYNNEISEKSEIFDDQFSVERPDGSNFTLKIRSTKLEDSAMYFCASSEVVASGGPTDTQYFGPGTRLTVL.

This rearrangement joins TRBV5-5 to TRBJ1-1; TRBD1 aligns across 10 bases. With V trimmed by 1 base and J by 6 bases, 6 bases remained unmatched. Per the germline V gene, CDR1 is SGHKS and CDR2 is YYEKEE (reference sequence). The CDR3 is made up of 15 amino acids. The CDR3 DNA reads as TGTGCCAGCAGCTTGCTAGGACAGGGGGTGGCTGAAGCTTTCTTT. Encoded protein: CASSLLGQGVAEAFF.

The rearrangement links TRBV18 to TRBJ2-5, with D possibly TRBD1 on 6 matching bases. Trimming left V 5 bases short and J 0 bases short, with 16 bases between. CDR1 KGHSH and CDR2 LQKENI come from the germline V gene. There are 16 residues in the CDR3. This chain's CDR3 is CASSRVWDTNQETQYF. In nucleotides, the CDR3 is TGTGCCAGCTCAAGGGTATGGGACACCAACCAAGAGACCCAGTACTTC.

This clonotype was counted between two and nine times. The CDR3 DNA follows: TGCGCCAGCAGCTCCGGACTAGCGGGAGGTTTGTACACCGGGGAGCTGTTTTTT. Translated, it gives CASSSGLAGGLYTGELFF. The gene calls are TRBV5-1 and TRBJ2-2; 14 bases line up with TRBD2. V trimming: 3 bases; J trimming: 3 bases; junction bases outside the gene matches: 7. Germline V gene lookup returns CDR1 SGHRS and CDR2 YFSETQ. The CDR3 has 18 amino acids.

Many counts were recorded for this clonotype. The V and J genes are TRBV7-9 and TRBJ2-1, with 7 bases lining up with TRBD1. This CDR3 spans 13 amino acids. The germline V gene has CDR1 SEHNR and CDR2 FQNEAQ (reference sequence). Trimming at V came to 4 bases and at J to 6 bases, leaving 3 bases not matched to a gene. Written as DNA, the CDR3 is TGTGCCAGCAGCTCCCGGGACAGCAATGAGCAGTTCTTC. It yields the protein CASSSRDSNEQFF.

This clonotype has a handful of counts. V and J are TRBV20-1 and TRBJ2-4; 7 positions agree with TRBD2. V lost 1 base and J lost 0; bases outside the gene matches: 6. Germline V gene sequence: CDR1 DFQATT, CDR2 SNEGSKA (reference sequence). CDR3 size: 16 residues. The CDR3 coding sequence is TGCAGTGCTAGAGTCCTCGGGGGGATAGCCAAAAACATTCAGTACTTC. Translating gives CSARVLGGIAKNIQYF.

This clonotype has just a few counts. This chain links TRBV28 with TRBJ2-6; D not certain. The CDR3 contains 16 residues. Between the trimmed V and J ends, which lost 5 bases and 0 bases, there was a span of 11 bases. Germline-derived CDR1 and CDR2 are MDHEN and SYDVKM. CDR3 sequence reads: CASSIPVFSGANVLTF. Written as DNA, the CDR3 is TGTGCCAGCAGTATTCCCGTCTTCTCTGGGGCCAACGTCCTGACTTTC.

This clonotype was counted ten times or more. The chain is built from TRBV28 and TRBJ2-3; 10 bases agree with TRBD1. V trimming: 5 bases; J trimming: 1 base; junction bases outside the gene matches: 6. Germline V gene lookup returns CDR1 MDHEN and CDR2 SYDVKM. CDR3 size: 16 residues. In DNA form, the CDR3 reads TGTGCCAGCAGTATAACCGGGACAGGGGGCACAGATACGCAGTATTTT. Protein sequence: CASSITGTGGTDTQYF.

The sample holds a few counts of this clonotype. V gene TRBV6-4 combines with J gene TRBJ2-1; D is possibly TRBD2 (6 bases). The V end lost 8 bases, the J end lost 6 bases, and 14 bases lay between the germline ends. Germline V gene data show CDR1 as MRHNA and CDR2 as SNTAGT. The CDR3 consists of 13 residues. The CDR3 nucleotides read TGTGCCAGCGGACTATTTTCGGGCAATGAGCAGTTCTTC. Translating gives CASGLFSGNEQFF.

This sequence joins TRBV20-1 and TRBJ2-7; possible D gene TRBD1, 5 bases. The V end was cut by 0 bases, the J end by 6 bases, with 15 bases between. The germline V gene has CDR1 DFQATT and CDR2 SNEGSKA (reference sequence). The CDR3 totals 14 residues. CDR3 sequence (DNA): TGCAGTGCTAGAGATTACGTCAGGGTGGGCGAGCAGTACTTC. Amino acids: CSARDYVRVGEQYF.

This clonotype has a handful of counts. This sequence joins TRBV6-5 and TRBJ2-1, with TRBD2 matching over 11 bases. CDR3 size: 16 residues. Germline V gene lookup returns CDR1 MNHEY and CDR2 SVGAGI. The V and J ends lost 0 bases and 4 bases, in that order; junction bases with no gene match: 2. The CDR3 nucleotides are TGTGCCAGCAGTTACTCTCGGACTAGCGGGTACAATGAGCAGTTCTTC. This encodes CASSYSRTSGYNEQFF.

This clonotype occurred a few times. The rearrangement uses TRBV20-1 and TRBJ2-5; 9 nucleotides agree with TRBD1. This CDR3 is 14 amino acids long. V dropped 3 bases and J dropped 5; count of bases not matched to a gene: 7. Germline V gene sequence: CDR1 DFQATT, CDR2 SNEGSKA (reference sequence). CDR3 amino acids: CSASGTGFLETQYF. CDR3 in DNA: TGCAGTGCTAGTGGGACAGGGTTTTTGGAGACCCAGTACTTC.

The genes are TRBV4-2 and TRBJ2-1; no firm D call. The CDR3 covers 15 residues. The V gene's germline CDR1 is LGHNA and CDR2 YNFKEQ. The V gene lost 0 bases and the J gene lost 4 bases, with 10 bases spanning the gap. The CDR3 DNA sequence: TGTGCCAGCAGCCAAGATATGAATCGTTACAATGAGCAGTTCTTC. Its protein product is CASSQDMNRYNEQFF.

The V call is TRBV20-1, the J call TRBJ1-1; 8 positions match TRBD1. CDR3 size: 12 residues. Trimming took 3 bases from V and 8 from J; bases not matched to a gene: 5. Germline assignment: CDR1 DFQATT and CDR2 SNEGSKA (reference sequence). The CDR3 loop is CSASRQGMEAFF. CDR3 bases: TGCAGTGCTAGTCGACAGGGGATGGAAGCTTTCTTT.

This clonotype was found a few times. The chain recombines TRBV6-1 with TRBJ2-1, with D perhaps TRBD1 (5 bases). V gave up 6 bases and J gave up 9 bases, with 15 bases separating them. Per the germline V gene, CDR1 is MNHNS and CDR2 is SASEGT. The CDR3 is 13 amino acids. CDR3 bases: TGTGCCAGCAGAAGGGGCGCGGAAGGTGAGCAGTTCTTC. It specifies CASRRGAEGEQFF.

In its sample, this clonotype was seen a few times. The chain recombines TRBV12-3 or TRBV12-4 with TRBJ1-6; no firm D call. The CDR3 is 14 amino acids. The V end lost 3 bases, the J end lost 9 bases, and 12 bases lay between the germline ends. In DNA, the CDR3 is TGTGCCAGCAGTTTCGAGGAGGAAAGTTCACCCCTCCACTTT. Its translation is CASSFEEESSPLHF.

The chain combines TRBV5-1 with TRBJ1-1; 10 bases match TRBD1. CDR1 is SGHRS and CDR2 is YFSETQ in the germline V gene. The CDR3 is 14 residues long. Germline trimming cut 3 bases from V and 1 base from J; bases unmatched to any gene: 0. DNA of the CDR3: TGCGCCAGCAGCTGGACAGGGGGGAACACTGAAGCTTTCTTT. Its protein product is CASSWTGGNTEAFF. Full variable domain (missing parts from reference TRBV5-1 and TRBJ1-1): KAGVTQTPRYLIKTRGQQVTLSCSPISGHRSVSWYQQTPGQGLQFLFEYFSETQRNKGNFPGRFSGRQFSNSRSEMNVSTLELGDSALYLCASSWTGGNTEAFFGQGTRLTVV.

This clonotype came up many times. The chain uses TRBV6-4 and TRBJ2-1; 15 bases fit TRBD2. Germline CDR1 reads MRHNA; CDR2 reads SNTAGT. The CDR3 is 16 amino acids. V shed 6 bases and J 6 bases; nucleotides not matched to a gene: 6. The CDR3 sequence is CASSGLAGGPFNEQFF. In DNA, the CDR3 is TGTGCCAGCAGCGGACTAGCGGGAGGGCCTTTCAATGAGCAGTTCTTC.

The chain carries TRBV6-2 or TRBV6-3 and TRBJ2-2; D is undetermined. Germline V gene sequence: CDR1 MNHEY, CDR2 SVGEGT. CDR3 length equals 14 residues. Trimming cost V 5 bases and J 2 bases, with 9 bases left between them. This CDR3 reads CASSHRRNTGELFF. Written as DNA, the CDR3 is TGTGCCAGCAGTCACAGACGAAACACCGGGGAGCTGTTTTTT.